This TCR beta chain is drawn from a study of blood T cell repertoires in COVID-19. Per germline, CDR1 MNHEY and CDR2 SVGAGI. Germline trimming cut 5 bases from V and 3 bases from J; bases unmatched to any gene: 6. This CDR3 region has 14 residues. Only in-frame clones appear in the TCRdb table, and some are missing; sequencing was by immunoSEQ multiplex PCR. This sample has 60,000 to 90,000 clones, with about 79% found just once. The sample was peripheral blood. V usage is TRBV6-5 and J usage is TRBJ1-1; 7 nucleotides align to TRBD1. This TCR was sampled from a woman between 50 and 59 years old with acute or convalescent COVID-19. The CDR3 sequence is CASSPTGWDTEAFF. The CDR3 DNA follows: TGTGCCAGCAGTCCGACAGGGTGGGACACTGAAGCTTTCTTT.